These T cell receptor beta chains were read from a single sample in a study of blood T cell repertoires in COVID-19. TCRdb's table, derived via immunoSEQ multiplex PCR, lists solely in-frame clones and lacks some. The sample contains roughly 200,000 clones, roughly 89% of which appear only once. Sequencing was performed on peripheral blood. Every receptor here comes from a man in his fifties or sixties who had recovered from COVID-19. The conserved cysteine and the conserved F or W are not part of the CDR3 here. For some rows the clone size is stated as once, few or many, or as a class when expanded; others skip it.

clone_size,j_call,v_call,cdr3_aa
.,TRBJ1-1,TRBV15,ATSRDGTGNTEAF
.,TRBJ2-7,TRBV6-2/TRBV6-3,ASSPIKQGYEQY
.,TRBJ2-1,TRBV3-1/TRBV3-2,ASSLMTSGMGNEQF
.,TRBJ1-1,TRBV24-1,ATRGTGTEAF
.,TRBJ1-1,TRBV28,ASRPGGDSGGAF
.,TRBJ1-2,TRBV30,AQGQPNYGYT
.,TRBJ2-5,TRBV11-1,ASSLSRREDSETQY
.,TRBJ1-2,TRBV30,AWEQGGGYT
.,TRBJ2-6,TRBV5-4,ASSSGQGPSGANVLT
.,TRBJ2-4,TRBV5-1,ASSPQTSQGKNIQY
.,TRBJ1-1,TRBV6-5,ASNRGLNTEAF
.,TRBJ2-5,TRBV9,ASSAMTGGQETQY
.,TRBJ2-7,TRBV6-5,ASSYNGYEQY
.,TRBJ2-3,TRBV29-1,SHRGQADTQY
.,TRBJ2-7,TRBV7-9,ASSFPGQGSYEQY
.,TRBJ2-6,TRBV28,AGGTGASGANVLT
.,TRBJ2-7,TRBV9,ASSVSTDPYEQY
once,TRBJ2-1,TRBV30,AWAQLQASLTYNEQF
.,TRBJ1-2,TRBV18,ASSPLRGAGNYGYT
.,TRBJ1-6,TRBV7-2,ASSQAVSGSSYNSPLH
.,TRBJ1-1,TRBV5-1,ASSLWDRENTEAF
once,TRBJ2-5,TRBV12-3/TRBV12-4,ASTQGIGETQY
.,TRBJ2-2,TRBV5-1,ASSLGHRGTGELF
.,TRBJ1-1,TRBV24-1,ATSDADRAEAF
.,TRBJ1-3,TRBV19,ASTPFTAAGNTIY
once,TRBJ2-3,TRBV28,ASGILAGGAYGTQY
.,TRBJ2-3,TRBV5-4,ASSSGGAGTDTQY
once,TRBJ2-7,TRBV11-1,ASSVQGADSYEQY
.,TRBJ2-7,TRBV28,ASSGFGSAYEQY
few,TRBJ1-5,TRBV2,ASTGLVNQPQH
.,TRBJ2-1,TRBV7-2,ASSLDSGRAYNEQF